This TCR beta chain was retrieved from a study of blood T cell repertoires in COVID-19. Study overall: The samples span acute and convalescent COVID-19 from the United States, Italy and Spain. Sample material is recorded as cDNA or gDNA derived from T cells, B-cell-depleted T cells, or PBMCs.

This CDR3 spans 14 amino acids. The V and J ends lost 4 bases and 5 bases respectively, with 14 bases between them. Germline V gives CDR1 MDHEN, CDR2 SYDVKM. Under the authors' procedure: Reference gene primers were amplified, and this amplification served to estimate nucleated cell counts. Profiling relied on immunoSEQ multiplex PCR, and the TCRdb table lists in-frame clones only, not all of them. V, J and clone size are taken as reported in that table, and D and trimming were inferred from the DNA itself. Among approximately 130,000 clones listed, 77% were seen once. Sequencing input: peripheral blood. This sequence joins TRBV28 and TRBJ2-5; TRBD1 might be the D (6 bases). The receptor was derived from a man older than 75 with acute or convalescent COVID-19. DNA of the CDR3: TGTGCCAGCAGTTCGATCGAACAGGGCGAGACCCAGTACTTC. This gives the protein CASSSIEQGETQYF.